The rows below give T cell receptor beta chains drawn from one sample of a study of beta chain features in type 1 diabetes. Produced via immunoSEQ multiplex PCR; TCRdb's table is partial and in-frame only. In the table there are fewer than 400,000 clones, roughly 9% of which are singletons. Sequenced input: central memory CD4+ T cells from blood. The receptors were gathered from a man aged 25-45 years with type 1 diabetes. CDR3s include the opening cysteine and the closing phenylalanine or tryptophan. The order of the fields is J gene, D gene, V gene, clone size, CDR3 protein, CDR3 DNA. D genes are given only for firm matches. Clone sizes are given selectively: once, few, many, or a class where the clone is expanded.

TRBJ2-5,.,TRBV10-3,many,CASSGAADQETQYF,TGTGCCTCCTCAGGGGCAGCGGACCAAGAGACCCAGTACTTC
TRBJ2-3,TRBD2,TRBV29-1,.,CSGQAGGATDTQYF,TGCAGCGGCCAAGCGGGGGGGGCCACAGATACGCAGTATTTT
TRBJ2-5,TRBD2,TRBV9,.,CASSEIGTSGQETQYF,TGTGCCAGCAGCGAGATTGGGACTAGCGGGCAAGAGACCCAGTACTTC
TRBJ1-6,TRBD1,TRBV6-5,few,CASSHRQGRTSPLHF,TGTGCCAGCAGCCATAGACAGGGGAGAACTTCACCCCTCCACTTT
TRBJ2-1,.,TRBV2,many,CASTEEGQGYNEQFF,TGTGCCAGCACCGAGGAGGGGCAGGGCTACAATGAGCAGTTCTTC
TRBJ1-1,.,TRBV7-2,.,CASSRNRDTEAFF,TGTGCCAGCAGCCGTAACAGGGACACTGAAGCTTTCTTT
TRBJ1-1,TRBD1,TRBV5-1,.,CASSPGQGGWTEAFF,TGCGCCAGCAGCCCCGGACAGGGTGGTTGGACTGAAGCTTTCTTT
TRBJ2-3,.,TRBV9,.,CASSAGTTSTDTQYF,TGTGCCAGCAGCGCAGGGACAACTAGCACAGATACGCAGTATTTT
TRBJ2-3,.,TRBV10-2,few,CASSDVTTDTQYF,TGCGCCAGCTCGGACGTAACCACAGATACGCAGTATTTT
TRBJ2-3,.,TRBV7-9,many,CASSQRGALTDTQYF,TGTGCCAGCAGCCAACGGGGGGCCCTCACAGATACGCAGTATTTT
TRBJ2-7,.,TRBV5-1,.,CASSPGVPSYEQYF,TGCGCCAGCAGCCCCGGGGTGCCCTCCTACGAGCAGTACTTC
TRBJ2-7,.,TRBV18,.,CASSPAQSSYEQYF,TGTGCCAGCTCACCCGCACAGAGCTCCTACGAGCAGTACTTC
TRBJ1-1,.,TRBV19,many,CASSVTGFSTEAFF,TGTGCCAGTAGTGTCACAGGGTTCAGCACTGAAGCTTTCTTT
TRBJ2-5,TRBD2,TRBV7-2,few,CASSKGLAQETQYF,TGTGCCAGCAGCAAAGGACTAGCTCAAGAGACCCAGTACTTC
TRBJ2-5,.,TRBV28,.,CASSLGAAKTQYF,TGTGCCAGCAGTTTAGGTGCCGCCAAGACCCAGTACTTC
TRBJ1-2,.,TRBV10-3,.,CAISERGIYGYTF,TGTGCCATCAGTGAGCGGGGGATTTATGGCTACACCTTC
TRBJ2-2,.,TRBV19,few,CASSPRVNTGELFF,TGTGCCAGTAGCCCCAGGGTGAACACCGGGGAGCTGTTTTTT
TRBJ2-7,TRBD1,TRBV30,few,CAWNRGLSYEQYF,TGTGCCTGGAACAGGGGCCTGTCCTACGAGCAGTACTTC
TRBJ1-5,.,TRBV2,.,CASNGDSNQPQHF,TGTGCCAGCAATGGGGACAGCAATCAGCCCCAGCATTTT
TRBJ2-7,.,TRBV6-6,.,CASSYGDSYEQYF,TGTGCCAGCAGTTACGGGGACTCCTACGAGCAGTACTTC
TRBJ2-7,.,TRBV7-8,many,CASSLNRVAYEQYF,TGTGCCAGCAGCTTAAACAGAGTCGCCTACGAGCAGTACTTC
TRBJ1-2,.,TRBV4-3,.,CASSQDSQGSYGYTF,TGCGCCAGCAGCCAAGATAGCCAGGGATCCTATGGCTACACCTTC
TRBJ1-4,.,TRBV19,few,CASNRVGEKLFF,TGTGCCAGTAACAGGGTCGGTGAAAAACTGTTTTTT
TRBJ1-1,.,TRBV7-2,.,CAGGEGPETEAFF,TGTGCCGGCGGAGAGGGGCCGGAAACTGAAGCTTTCTTT